The 11 T cell receptor beta chains below come from one sample, sequenced in a study of identical twins. From the 5' RACE reads, TCRdb called clonotypes with MiXCR, one entry per CDR3 protein. Among 650,000 to 800,000 distinct CDR3 sequences listed, 8.5% to 9% were seen once. This same sample was also part of a study on yellow fever vaccine responses in identical twins.

The material sequenced was PBMCs. The receptors derive from a young woman in good health.

This clonotype was found many times. V and J are TRBV10-3 and TRBJ2-3; D ambiguous. The germline V and J ends were trimmed by 6 bases and 4 bases, with 8 bases remaining between them. The CDR3 covers 12 residues. The germline CDR1 and CDR2 sequences are ENHRY and SYGVKD. The CDR3 DNA reads as TGTGCCATCAGCCCCACCGCAGATACGCAGTATTTT. Translated: CAISPTADTQYF.

V is TRBV6-2 or TRBV6-3 and J is TRBJ2-3, with D possibly TRBD2 on 5 matching bases. The CDR3 contains 14 residues. In germline, CDR1 is MNHEY, CDR2 SVGEGT. Trimming pared 6 bases from V and 0 bases from J, leaving 10 bases between. The CDR3 nucleotides read TGTGCCAGCAGAACTTGGAGGAGCACAGATACGCAGTATTTT. This translates into CASRTWRSTDTQYF.

This clonotype was counted ten times or more. V is TRBV29-1 and J is TRBJ1-5, with D perhaps TRBD1 (5 bases). Germline CDR1 reads SQVTM; CDR2 reads ANQGSEA. This CDR3 contains 15 residues. Trimming took off 4 bases at V and 5 bases at J, with 18 bases between the two ends. For the CDR3, the DNA is TGCAGCGTTGTCATTCGGCAGGGACGGGATCAGCCCCAGCATTTT. This sequence encodes CSVVIRQGRDQPQHF.

This clonotype was seen ten or more times. This chain connects TRBV3-1 to TRBJ2-5; D not certain. This CDR3 has 16 amino acids. Germline V lookup: CDR1 LGHDT, CDR2 YNNKEL (reference sequence). Deletions cut 0 bases from V and 2 bases from J, with 13 bases between. CDR3 sequence reads: CASSQDYPQAQETQYF. CDR3 DNA: TGTGCCAGCAGCCAAGACTACCCTCAAGCTCAAGAGACCCAGTACTTC.

The V gene is TRBV4-3, the J gene TRBJ2-4, with D uncertain. The V and J ends lost 0 bases and 0 bases respectively, with 9 bases between them. Germline V gene data show CDR1 as LGHNA and CDR2 as YSLEER. The length of the CDR3 is 16 residues. In DNA form, the CDR3 reads TGCGCCAGCAGCCAAGATTTCTTCTTAGCCAAAAACATTCAGTACTTC. Encoded protein: CASSQDFFLAKNIQYF.

The chain employs TRBV29-1 and TRBJ1-5; D gene unclear. Trimming removed 4 bases at V and 5 bases at J, with 3 bases between. The length of the CDR3 is 10 residues. Germline values: CDR1 SQVTM, CDR2 ANQGSEA. The chain's CDR3 is CSVGDQPQHF. CDR3 coding DNA: TGCAGCGTTGGAGATCAGCCCCAGCATTTT.

The rearrangement links TRBV5-5 to TRBJ2-3; TRBD2 is a possible D gene (5 bases). CDR3 length equals 16 residues. Trimming took 3 bases from V and 2 from J, leaving 16 bases between them. Germline assignment: CDR1 SGHKS and CDR2 YYEKEE (reference sequence). CDR3 loop: CASSSWRLVSTDTQYF. The CDR3 nucleotides read TGTGCCAGCAGCTCCTGGAGGCTAGTCTCCACAGATACGCAGTATTTT. The whole variable domain, filled in from reference TRBV5-5 and TRBJ2-3, reads DAGVTQSPTHLIKTRGQQVTLRCSPISGHKSVSWYQQVLGQGPQFIFQYYEKEERGRGNFPDRFSARQFPNYSSELNVNALLLGDSALYLCASSSWRLVSTDTQYFGPGTRLTVL.

V usage is TRBV12-3 or TRBV12-4 and J usage is TRBJ2-7; possible D gene TRBD2, 6 bases. The V end lost 2 bases, the J end lost 0 bases, and 11 bases lay between the germline ends. The CDR3 totals 15 residues. The CDR3 here is CASSLRDFSSYEQYF. DNA for the CDR3: TGTGCCAGCAGTTTACGGGACTTTAGCTCCTACGAGCAGTACTTC.

This clonotype was seen repeatedly, ten times or more. The chain is built from TRBV29-1 and TRBJ1-2; D is unclear. Germline CDR1 and CDR2: SQVTM and ANQGSEA. The CDR3 runs 13 residues. V was cut by 8 bases and J by 0 bases, with 13 bases left in between. The CDR3 region is CSSPGKPNYGYTF. CDR3 DNA sequence: TGCAGCTCGCCAGGCAAACCTAACTATGGCTACACCTTC.

The V gene is TRBV5-1, the J gene TRBJ2-5, with a possible D match to TRBD1 (6 bases). Trimming removed 2 bases at V and 5 bases at J, with 13 bases between. CDR3 length: 14 residues. Germline V gene data show CDR1 as SGHRS and CDR2 as YFSETQ. The CDR3 here is CASSFRPGVETQYF. CDR3 nucleotide sequence: TGCGCCAGCAGCTTCAGGCCAGGGGTTGAGACCCAGTACTTC. The entire variable domain, with the rest obtained from reference TRBV5-1 and TRBJ2-5, is as follows: KAGVTQTPRYLIKTRGQQVTLSCSPISGHRSVSWYQQTPGQGLQFLFEYFSETQRNKGNFPGRFSGRQFSNSRSEMNVSTLELGDSALYLCASSFRPGVETQYFGPGTRLLVL.

This clonotype has only a few counts. This chain links TRBV14 with TRBJ2-7, with 7 bases identical to TRBD1. The CDR3 covers 14 residues. V shed 4 bases and J 2 bases; nucleotides not matched to a gene: 5. Looked up from germline, CDR1 is SGHDN and CDR2 is FVKESK. CDR3: CASSLQGNPYEQYF. The CDR3 coding sequence is TGTGCCAGCAGCCTACAGGGGAATCCCTACGAGCAGTACTTC.